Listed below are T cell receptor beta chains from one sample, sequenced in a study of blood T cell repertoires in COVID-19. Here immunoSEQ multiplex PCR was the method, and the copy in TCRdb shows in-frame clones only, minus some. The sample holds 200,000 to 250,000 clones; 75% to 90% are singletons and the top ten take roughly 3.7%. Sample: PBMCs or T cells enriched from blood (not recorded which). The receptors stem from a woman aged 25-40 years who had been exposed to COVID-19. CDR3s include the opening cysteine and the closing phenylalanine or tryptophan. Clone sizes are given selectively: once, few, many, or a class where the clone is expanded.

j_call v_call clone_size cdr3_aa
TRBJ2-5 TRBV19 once CASSIRGLAGDETQYF
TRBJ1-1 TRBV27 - CASKPTGGSGAFF
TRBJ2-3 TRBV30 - CAWSVLRGTDTQYF
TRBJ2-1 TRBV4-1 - CASSPAGGYEQFF
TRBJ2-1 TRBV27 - CASSLVRGMDNEQFF
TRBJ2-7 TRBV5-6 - CASSLTGTSRPSYEQYF
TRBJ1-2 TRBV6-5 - CASSTDRAANYGYTF
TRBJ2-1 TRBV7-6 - CASSLGGRGLAGIEQFF
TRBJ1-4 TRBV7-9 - CASSPTENNEKLFF
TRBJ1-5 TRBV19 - CASSSLGHSNQPQHF
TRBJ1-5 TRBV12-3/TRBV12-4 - CASSSGRVGTQHF
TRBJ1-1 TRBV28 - CASSLPRFRNRGQWLGNTEAFF
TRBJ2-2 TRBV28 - CASSSIWSGANTGELFF
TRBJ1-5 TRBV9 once CASSAGDRVSNQPQHF
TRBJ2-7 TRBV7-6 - CASSSGQDEQYF
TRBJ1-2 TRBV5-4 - CASSLPAALSNYGYTF
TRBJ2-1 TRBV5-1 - CASSPGTGIYNEQFF
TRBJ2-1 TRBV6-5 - CASSSGTGGYNEQFF
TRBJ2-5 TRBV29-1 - CSVVGRGETQYF
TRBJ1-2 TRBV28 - CASSSEAPRGAVEDGYTF
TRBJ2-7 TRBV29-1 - CSVETGGAYEQYF
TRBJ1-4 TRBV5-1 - CASSWDGGVGQTNEKLFF
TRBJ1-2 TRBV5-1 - CASSLAGDNYGYTF
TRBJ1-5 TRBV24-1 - CATSGSRPEGDRGQPQHF